This T cell receptor (beta chain) was observed in a study of T cell responses to AZD1222 COVID-19 vaccine. Study-level points and caveats: Regions left unmutated in variants are reportedly the target of nearly half of spike-specific TCRs. Clonal diversity may have been underestimated in mostly white British donors. When two AZD1222 doses had been given, Spike-specific TCR breadth and depth rose.

This CDR3 has 18 amino acids. Germline CDR1 LGHDT, CDR2 YNNKEL (reference sequence). V gave up 4 bases and J gave up 4 bases, with 20 bases separating them. Whether given at about 4 or about 12 weeks, second doses were pooled. TCRdb's copy holds only in-frame clones and misses some; the assay was immunoSEQ multiplex PCR. The sample has tens of thousands of clones; 80% to 90% are singletons. This clone appeared once. Its antigen is not identified. The sample was peripheral blood, taken 28 days after the second AZD1222 dose. The chain couples TRBV3-1 (or the pseudogene TRBV3-2) to TRBJ1-6, with a weak D call TRBD1 (5 bases). This TCR was sampled from an adult who received the AZD1222 COVID-19 vaccine. The DNA for the CDR3 is TGTGCCAGCAGCCCAGATTTCCCCCCCAGGGATTATAATTCACCCCTCCACTTT. Translating gives CASSPDFPPRDYNSPLHF.